This record concerns one T cell receptor beta chain sequence. What it recognizes is unknown. The data were obtained in a study of cytomegalovirus exposure and HLA in healthy donors. Notes on the study in general: A later analysis revealed that TCR association rates differed between HLA loci, peaking at DRB1 and bottoming out at HLA-C. Later work showed greater clonal expansion in HLA-associated TCR beta chains than in equally common others.

The V end was cut by 4 bases, the J end by 1 base, with 19 bases between. Germline V lookup: CDR1 LGHNA, CDR2 YNFKEQ. This CDR3 contains 17 residues. The study ran its PCR with 60 Vbeta and 13 Jbeta primers. Only in-frame clones appear in the TCRdb table, and some are missing; sequencing was by immunoSEQ multiplex PCR. The top ten clones hold less than 1.5% of a sample with about 150,000 clones, around 80% of them seen once. Sequenced input: PBMCs. The chain is built from TRBV4-2 and TRBJ1-1, with D maybe TRBD1 (6 bases). This clonotype was sampled from a woman aged 25 to 39 in good health and CMV-seropositive. The CDR3 region is CASSPTTGIGRNTEAFF. CDR3 coding DNA: TGTGCCAGCAGCCCCACCACAGGGATTGGTAGGAACACTGAAGCTTTCTTT.